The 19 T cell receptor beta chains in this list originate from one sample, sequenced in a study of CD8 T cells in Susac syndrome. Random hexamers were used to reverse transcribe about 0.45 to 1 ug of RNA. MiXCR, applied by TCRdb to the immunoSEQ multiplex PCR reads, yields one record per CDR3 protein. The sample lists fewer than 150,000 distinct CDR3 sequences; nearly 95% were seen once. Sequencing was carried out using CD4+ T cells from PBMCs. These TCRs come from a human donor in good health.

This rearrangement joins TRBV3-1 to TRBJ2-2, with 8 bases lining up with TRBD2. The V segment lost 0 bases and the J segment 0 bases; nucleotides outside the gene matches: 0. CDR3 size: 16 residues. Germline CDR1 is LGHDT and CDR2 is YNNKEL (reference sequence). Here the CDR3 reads CASSQERGANTGELFF. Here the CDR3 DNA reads TGTGCCAGCAGCCAAGAGCGGGGGGCGAACACCGGGGAGCTGTTTTTT.

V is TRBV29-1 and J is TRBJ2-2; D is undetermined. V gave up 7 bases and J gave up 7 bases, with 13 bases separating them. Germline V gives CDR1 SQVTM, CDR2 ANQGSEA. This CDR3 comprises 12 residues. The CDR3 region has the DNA TGCAGCGCCAAGTTGGGTATCGGGGAGCTGTTTTTT. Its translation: CSAKLGIGELFF.

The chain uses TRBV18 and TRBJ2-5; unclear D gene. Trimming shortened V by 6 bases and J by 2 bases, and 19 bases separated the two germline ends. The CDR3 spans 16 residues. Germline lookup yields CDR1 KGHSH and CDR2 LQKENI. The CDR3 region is CASSPRLTGVQETQYF. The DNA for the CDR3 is TGTGCCAGCTCCCCCAGGCTCACCGGAGTTCAAGAGACCCAGTACTTC. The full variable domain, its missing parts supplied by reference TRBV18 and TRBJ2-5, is NAGVMQNPRHLVRRRGQEARLRCSPMKGHSHVYWYRQLPEEGLKFMVYLQKENIIDESGMPKERFSAEFPKEGPSILRIQQVVRGDSAAYFCASSPRLTGVQETQYFGPGTRLLVL.

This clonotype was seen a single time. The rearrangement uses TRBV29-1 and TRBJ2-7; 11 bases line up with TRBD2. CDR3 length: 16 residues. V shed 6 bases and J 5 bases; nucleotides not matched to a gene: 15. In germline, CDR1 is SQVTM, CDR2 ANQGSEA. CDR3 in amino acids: CSVPHPTSGRTNEQYF. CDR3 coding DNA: TGCAGCGTCCCCCACCCTACTAGCGGGAGAACCAACGAGCAGTACTTC.

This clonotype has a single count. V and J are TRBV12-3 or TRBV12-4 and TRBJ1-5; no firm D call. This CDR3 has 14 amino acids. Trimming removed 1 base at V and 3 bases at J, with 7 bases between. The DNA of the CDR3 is TGTGCCAGCAGTTTAGTGCCTTACAATCAGCCCCAGCATTTT. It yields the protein CASSLVPYNQPQHF.

The CDR3 protein is CASSQILAGVNTGELFF. Here the CDR3 DNA reads TGCGCCAGCAGCCAAATACTAGCGGGAGTTAACACCGGGGAGCTGTTTTTT. The chain combines TRBV4-1 with TRBJ2-2, with 11 bases aligning to TRBD2. This CDR3 contains 17 residues. Trimming took 2 bases from V and 2 from J; bases not matched to a gene: 4. Germline CDR1 is MGHRA and CDR2 is YSYEKL.

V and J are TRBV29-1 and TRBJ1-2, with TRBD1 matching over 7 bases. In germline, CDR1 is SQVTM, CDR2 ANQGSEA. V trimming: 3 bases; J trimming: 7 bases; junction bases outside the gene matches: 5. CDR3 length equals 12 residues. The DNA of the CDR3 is TGCAGCGTTGACAGGGGGTACGGTGGCTACACCTTC. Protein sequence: CSVDRGYGGYTF.

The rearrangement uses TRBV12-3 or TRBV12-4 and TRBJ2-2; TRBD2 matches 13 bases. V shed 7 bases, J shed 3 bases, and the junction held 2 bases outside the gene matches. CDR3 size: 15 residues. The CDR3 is CASTTSGRDTGELFF. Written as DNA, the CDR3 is TGTGCCAGCACTACTAGCGGGAGGGACACCGGGGAGCTGTTTTTT.

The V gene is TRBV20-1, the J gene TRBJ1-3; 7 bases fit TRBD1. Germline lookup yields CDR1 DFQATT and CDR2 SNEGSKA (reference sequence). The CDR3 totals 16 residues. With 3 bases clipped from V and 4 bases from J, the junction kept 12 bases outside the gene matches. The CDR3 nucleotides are TGCAGTGCTAGGATCCCCCGACAGGGTGTAGGAAACACCATATATTTT. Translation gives CSARIPRQGVGNTIYF.

The CDR3 nucleotides read TGTGCCAGTAGTATCGGGACAGCCTACAATGAGCAGTTCTTC. Its translation: CASSIGTAYNEQFF. The chain links TRBV19 to TRBJ2-1; 7 nucleotides align to TRBD1. The CDR3 totals 14 residues. CDR1 LNHDA and CDR2 SQIVND come from the germline V gene (reference sequence). The J segment lost 2 bases and the V segment lost 3 bases, leaving 1 base of the junction unmatched.

The CDR3 sequence: CASSLAGSADIQYF. For the CDR3, the DNA is TGTGCCAGCAGCTTAGCCGGGTCAGCGGACATTCAGTACTTC. The gene calls are TRBV7-9 and TRBJ2-4; possibly TRBD2 for D (5 bases). CDR3 length: 14 amino acids. Germline loops: CDR1 SEHNR, CDR2 FQNEAQ (reference sequence). V dropped 0 bases and J dropped 8 bases, with 11 bases sitting between them.

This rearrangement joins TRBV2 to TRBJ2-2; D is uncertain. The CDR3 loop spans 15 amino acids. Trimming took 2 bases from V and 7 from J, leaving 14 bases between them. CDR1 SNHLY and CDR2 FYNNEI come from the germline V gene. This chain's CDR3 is CASSERSVGGGELFF. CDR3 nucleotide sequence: TGTGCCAGCAGTGAACGATCCGTAGGTGGCGGGGAGCTGTTTTTT.

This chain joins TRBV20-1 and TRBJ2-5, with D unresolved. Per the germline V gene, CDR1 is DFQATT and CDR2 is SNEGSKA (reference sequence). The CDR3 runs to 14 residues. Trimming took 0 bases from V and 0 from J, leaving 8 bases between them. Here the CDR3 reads CSARERTYQETQYF. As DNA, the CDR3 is TGCAGTGCTAGAGAACGGACGTACCAAGAGACCCAGTACTTC.

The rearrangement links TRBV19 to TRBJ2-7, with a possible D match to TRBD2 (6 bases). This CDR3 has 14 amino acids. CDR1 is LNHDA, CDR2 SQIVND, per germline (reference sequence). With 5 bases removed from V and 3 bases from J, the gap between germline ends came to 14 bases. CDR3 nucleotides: TGTGCCAGTAGTGTCCGGGGGATGGTCTACGAGCAGTACTTC. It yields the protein CASSVRGMVYEQYF.

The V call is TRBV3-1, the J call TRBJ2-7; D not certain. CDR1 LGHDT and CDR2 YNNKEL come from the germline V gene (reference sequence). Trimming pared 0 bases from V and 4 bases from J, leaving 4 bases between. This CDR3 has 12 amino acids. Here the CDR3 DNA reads TGTGCCAGCAGCCAAGACGAGTACGAGCAGTACTTC. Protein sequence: CASSQDEYEQYF.

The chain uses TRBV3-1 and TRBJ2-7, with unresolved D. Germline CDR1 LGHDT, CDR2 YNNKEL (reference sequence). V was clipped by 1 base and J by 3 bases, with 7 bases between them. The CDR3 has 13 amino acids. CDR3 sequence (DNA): TGTGCCAGCAGCCAAGGTGGTTTCTACGAGCAGTACTTC. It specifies CASSQGGFYEQYF.

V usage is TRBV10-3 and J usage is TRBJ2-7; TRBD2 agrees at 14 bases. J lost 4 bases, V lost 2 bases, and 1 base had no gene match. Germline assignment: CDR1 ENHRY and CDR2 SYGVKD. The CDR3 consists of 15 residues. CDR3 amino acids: CAISEGLAGGYEQYF. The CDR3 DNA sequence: TGTGCCATCAGTGAGGGACTAGCGGGAGGTTACGAGCAGTACTTC.

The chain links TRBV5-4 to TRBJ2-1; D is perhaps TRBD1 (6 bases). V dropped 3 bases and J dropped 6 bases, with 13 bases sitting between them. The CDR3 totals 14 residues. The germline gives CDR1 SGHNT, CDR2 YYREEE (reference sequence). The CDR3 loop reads CASSSNQQGNEQFF. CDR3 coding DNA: TGTGCCAGCAGCTCGAACCAACAGGGCAATGAGCAGTTCTTC.

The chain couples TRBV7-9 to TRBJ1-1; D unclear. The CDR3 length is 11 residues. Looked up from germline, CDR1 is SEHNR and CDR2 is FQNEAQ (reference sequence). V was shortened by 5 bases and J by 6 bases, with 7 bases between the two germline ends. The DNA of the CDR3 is TGTGCCAGCAGCCCAATGTCTGAAGCTTTCTTT. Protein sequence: CASSPMSEAFF.